In its sample, the clone carrying this T cell receptor (beta chain) was seen a few times. The source of the sample is a study of cytomegalovirus exposure and HLA in healthy donors. Overall study: Sequencing of 180 million or so T cells in an earlier analysis found 95 million to 120 million unique TCR beta sequences. Assignment to the Caucasian-associated ancestry cluster applied to around 82% of the approximately 400 genotyped donors.

The donors comprised healthy bone marrow donors. Recording of this donor's CMV serostatus was not done. Germline V lookup: CDR1 LGHNA, CDR2 YSLEER. V gave up 3 bases and J gave up 0 bases; unmatched junction bases: 2. The CDR3 is 15 residues long. 13 Jbeta primers and 60 Vbeta primers were used for the PCR. The table came from immunoSEQ multiplex PCR; TCRdb's copy has only in-frame clones and leaves some out. This sample yields 84,000 or so clones, of which over 75% are seen a single time; roughly 13% belongs to the top ten. This sequence originates from a human donor in good health. Sequenced: PBMCs. This rearrangement joins TRBV4-3 to TRBJ2-3; 8 bases are shared with TRBD1. The CDR3 reads CASSHGTGSTDTQYF. CDR3 sequence (DNA): TGCGCCAGCAGCCACGGGACAGGTAGCACAGATACGCAGTATTTT.